One and the same sample provided the 5 T cell receptor beta chains below, sequenced in a study of naive and memory T cell subsets. Ligated cDNA was amplified by four rounds of PCR with nested alpha and beta constant-region primers and SP2. TCRdb recomputed calls from the UMI-ligation and nested PCR reads with MiXCR, one row per CDR3 protein. The sample lists over a hundred distinct CDR3 sequences; about four fifths were seen once. The sequenced sample was naive CD8+ T cells from blood. These receptor sequences come from a human donor in good health.

As for this clonotype: Found in a library prepared for alpha chains, this beta chain is an off-target read, and its abundance has little meaning. The J gene is TRBJ2-3, the V gene TRBV7-9, with no clear D. This CDR3 contains 15 residues. V lost 5 bases and J 2 bases, leaving 14 bases between the germline ends. Germline V gene lookup returns CDR1 SEHNR and CDR2 FQNEAQ (reference sequence). DNA of the CDR3: TGTGCCAGCAGCCCAGACGAGCATGACACAGATACGCAGTATTTT. Encoded protein: CASSPDEHDTDTQYF.

Note on this clonotype: This beta chain appears as a stray read in a library generated for alpha chains; its size is not informative. The chain has TRBV4-1 and TRBJ2-7, with D possibly TRBD1 on 6 matching bases. Deletions cut 2 bases from V and 2 bases from J, with 13 bases between. Germline V gene data show CDR1 as MGHRA and CDR2 as YSYEKL. This CDR3 has 15 residues. Here the CDR3 reads CASSQHTGYPYEQYF. CDR3 coding DNA: TGCGCCAGCAGCCAACATACAGGGTACCCCTACGAGCAGTACTTC.

Details on this clonotype: Because this beta chain is a stray read in a library intended to capture alpha chains, its abundance should not be given much weight. V gene TRBV20-1 combines with J gene TRBJ2-4, with D possibly matching TRBD1 (5 bases). This CDR3 spans 12 amino acids. The germline V and J ends were trimmed by 5 bases and 9 bases, with 14 bases remaining between them. Germline CDR1 and CDR2: DFQATT and SNEGSKA (reference sequence). The CDR3 here is CSADQGIGIQYF. CDR3 coding DNA: TGCAGTGCTGACCAGGGTATAGGCATTCAGTACTTC.

Regarding this clonotype: The library was prepared for alpha chains; this beta chain is a stray read, so its frequency means little. The chain combines TRBV13 with TRBJ1-2; the D gene is possibly TRBD1 (5 bases). The CDR3 contains 16 residues. Germline CDR1 reads PRHDT; CDR2 reads FYEKMQ (reference sequence). Between the trimmed V and J ends, which lost 2 bases and 5 bases, there was a span of 18 bases. CDR3 sequence reads: CASSLQGQQVRYGYTF. CDR3 in DNA: TGTGCCAGCAGCTTACAGGGCCAGCAGGTCCGATATGGCTACACCTTC.

Details on this clonotype: Since the library was made to target alpha chains, this beta chain is a stray read and its abundance is not meaningful. This rearrangement joins TRBV7-6 to TRBJ2-2; D call uncertain. CDR1 is SGHVS, CDR2 FNYEAQ, per germline. Trimming cost V 5 bases and J 7 bases, with 8 bases left between them. The CDR3 sequence is 12 residues long. CDR3 protein: CASSPRLGELFF. In nucleotides, the CDR3 is TGTGCCAGCAGCCCCCGGCTCGGGGAGCTGTTTTTT.